The T cell receptor beta chain described here comes from a study of T cell responses to AZD1222 COVID-19 vaccine. The germline V gene encodes CDR1 MGHRA and CDR2 YSYEKL. The junction had 8 bases not matched to a gene; V was cut back by 3 bases and J by 1 base. The CDR3 has 17 amino acids. Clones were read by immunoSEQ multiplex PCR, and TCRdb kept only the in-frame ones, dropping some. The profile covers roughly 130,000 clones, with about nine tenths appearing a single time and about 17% taken by the ten largest. Study-wide findings and caveats: Among those given AZD1222, only five or six were seropositive at baseline. After two AZD1222 doses, spike-specific TCR breadth and depth rose versus day 0. Distributed over spike, vaccine-associated CD4 TCRs predominated at 160-218 and 743-854. Repertoire samples came only from after the peak T cell response.

As regards this clone: The antigen is not known.

The source of this sequence is an adult in good health. The chain uses TRBV4-1 and TRBJ2-3; 9 bases agree with TRBD2. This material consisted of peripheral blood, taken on day 0 of MenACWY control vaccination. CDR3 DNA sequence: TGCGCCAGCAGCCAGTATCTCCGGACTAGCGGCACAGATACGCAGTATTTT. It encodes CASSQYLRTSGTDTQYF.